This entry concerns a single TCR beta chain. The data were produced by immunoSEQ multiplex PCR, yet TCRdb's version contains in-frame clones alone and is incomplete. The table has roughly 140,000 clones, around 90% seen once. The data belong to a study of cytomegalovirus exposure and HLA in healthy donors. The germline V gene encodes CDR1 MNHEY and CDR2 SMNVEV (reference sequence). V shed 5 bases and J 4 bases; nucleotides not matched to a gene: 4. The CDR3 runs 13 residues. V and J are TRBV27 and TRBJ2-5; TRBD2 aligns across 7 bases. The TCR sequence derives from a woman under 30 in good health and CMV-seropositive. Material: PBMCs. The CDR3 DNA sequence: TGTGCCAGCAGTCATTTAGCGGGAGAGACCCAGTACTTC. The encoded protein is CASSHLAGETQYF.